This TCR delta chain was captured in a study of gamma-delta T cells after stem cell transplantation. Germline V gene data show CDR1 as TSWWSYY and CDR2 as QGS. The CDR3 loop spans 27 amino acids. The V and J ends lost 6 bases and 2 bases respectively, with 52 bases between them. Only one count was recorded for this clone. A much larger clonotype is one base distant, so this may be a read error. TCRdb re-processed the RT-PCR reads via CATT. This sample yields some 1,400 delta-chain clones, of which 14% are seen a single time; around 27% belongs to the top ten. The chain joins TRDV1 to TRDJ1; the D call may be TRDD2 or TRDD3 (7 bases each). The origin of this receptor is a human donor. It is not recorded whose cells these are; they may come from a transplant donor. The sample consisted of gamma-delta T cells. The CDR3 loop reads CALGPTYAFLRPNCGILPTQYTDKLIF. CDR3 in DNA: TGTGCTCTTGGTCCCACTTACGCGTTCCTACGACCTAATTGTGGGATACTCCCAACGCAATATACCGATAAACTCATCTTT.